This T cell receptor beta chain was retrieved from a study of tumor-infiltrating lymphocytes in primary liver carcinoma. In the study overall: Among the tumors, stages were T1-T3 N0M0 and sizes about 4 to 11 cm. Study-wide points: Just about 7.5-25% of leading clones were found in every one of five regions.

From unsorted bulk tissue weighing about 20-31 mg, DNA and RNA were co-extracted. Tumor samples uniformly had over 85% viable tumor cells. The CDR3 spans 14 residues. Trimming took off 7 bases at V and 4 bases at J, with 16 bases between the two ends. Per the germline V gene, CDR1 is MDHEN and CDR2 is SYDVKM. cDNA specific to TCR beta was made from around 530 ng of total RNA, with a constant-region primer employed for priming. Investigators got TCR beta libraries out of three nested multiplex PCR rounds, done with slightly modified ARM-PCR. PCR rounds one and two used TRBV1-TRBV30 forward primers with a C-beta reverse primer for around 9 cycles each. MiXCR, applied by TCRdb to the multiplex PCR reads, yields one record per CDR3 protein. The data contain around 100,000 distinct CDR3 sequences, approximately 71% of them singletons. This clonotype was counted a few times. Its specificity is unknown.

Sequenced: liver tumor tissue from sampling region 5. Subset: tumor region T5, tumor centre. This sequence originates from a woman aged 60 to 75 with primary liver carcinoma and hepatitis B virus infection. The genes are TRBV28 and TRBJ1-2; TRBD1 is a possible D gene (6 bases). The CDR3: CASTQVTGIYGYTF. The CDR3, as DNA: TGTGCCAGCACGCAAGTAACAGGGATCTATGGCTACACCTTC.